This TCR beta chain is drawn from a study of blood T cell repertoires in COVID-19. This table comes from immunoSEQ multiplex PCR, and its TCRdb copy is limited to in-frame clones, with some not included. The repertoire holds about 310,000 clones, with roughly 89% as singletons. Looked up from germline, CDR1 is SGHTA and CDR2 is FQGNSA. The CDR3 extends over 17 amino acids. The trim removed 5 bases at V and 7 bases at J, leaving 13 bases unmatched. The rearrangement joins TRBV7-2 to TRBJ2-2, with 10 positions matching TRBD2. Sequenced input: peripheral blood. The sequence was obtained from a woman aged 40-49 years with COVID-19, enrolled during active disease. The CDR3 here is CASSPTPAGGNDGELFF. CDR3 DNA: TGTGCCAGCAGCCCTACCCCAGCGGGGGGGAATGACGGGGAGCTGTTTTTT.